These 2 T cell receptor beta chains share one sample of origin, sequenced in a study of CD8 T cells in Susac syndrome. Reverse transcription used about 0.45 to 1 ug RNA and random hexamers. TCRdb reprocessed the immunoSEQ multiplex PCR reads via MiXCR and lists one record per CDR3 protein. The table lists 300,000 or so distinct CDR3 sequences, just over 90% of them singletons. The sample was CD4+ T cells from PBMCs. These receptors all come from a human donor with multiple sclerosis.

The rearrangement links TRBV20-1 to TRBJ1-1, with a possible D match to TRBD1 (6 bases). V was shortened by 3 bases and J by 1 base, with 9 bases between the two germline ends. The germline gives CDR1 DFQATT, CDR2 SNEGSKA (reference sequence). The CDR3 is 13 amino acids. The CDR3: CSARDSGNTEAFF. In nucleotides, the CDR3 is TGCAGTGCTAGGGACAGTGGGAACACTGAAGCTTTCTTT.

The rearrangement joins TRBV21-1 to TRBJ1-2; TRBD1 is the table's D call and was not checked against the DNA. TRBV21-1 is described as a pseudogene. The CDR3 is 14 residues long. The CDR3 here is CASSAGRGRYGYTF. CDR3 nucleotides: TGTGCCAGCAGTGCCGGAAGGGGCCGGTATGGCTACACCTTC.